Presented here are 2 T cell receptor beta chains from one specimen sequenced in a study of PD-L1 blockade in urothelial cancer. Data came from immunoSEQ multiplex PCR; TCRdb stores just in-frame clones and leaves some out. The sample shows tens of thousands of clones, roughly 80% of them seen only once. The material sequenced was PBMCs, taken around atezolizumab (anti-PD-L1) treatment. The source is a man between 65 and 85 years old with urothelial cancer.

V usage is TRBV5-1 and J usage is TRBJ1-1; the D is unclear. Trimming removed 3 bases from V and 1 base from J, with 10 bases in between. CDR1 is SGHRS, CDR2 YFSETQ, per germline. This CDR3 spans 14 amino acids. The CDR3 DNA sequence: TGCGCCAGCAGCTCCGCCCCAGGGAACACTGAAGCTTTCTTT. As protein: CASSSAPGNTEAFF.

The chain employs TRBV30 and TRBJ1-5; TRBD1 aligns across 8 bases. The CDR3 is 13 residues long. Looked up from germline, CDR1 is GTSNPN and CDR2 is SVGIG (reference sequence). V gave up 5 bases and J gave up 2 bases; unmatched junction bases: 2. CDR3 in DNA: TGTGCCTGGTCAGGGGGCCGCAATCAGCCCCAGCATTTT. Its protein product is CAWSGGRNQPQHF.